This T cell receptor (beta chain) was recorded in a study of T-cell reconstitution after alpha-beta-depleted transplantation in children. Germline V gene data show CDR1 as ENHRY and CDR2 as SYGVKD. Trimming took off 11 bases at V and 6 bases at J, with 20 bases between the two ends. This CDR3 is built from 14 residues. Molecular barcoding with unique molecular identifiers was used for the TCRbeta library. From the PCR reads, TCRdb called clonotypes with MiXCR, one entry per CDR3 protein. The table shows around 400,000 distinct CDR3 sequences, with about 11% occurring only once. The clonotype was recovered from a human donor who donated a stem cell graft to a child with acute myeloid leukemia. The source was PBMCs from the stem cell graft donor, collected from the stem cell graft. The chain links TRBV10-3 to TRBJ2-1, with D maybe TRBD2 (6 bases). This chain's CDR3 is CAAASESIGNEQFF. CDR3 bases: TGTGCCGCTGCTAGCGAATCAATAGGCAATGAGCAGTTCTTC.